This T cell receptor (beta chain) was documented in a study of blood T cells in healthy people across ages. Next came a second PCR, run for 7 to 11 cycles, which used a sample-barcoded 5' primer along with a J-beta primer mix. One entry per CDR3 protein, called by TCRdb with MiXCR from the 5' RACE reads. This table has around 800,000 distinct CDR3 sequences, about half appearing once. This clonotype appeared many times. Its antigen is not known. This CDR3 contains 14 residues. Trimming removed 2 bases from V and 4 bases from J; junction bases left unmatched: 1. Looked up from germline, CDR1 is MGHDK and CDR2 is SYGVNS. Study-level findings and limits: In older individuals, TCR beta diversity per million T cells was lower, falling roughly linearly with age. Using unsorted PBMCs precluded a conclusive naive versus antigen-experienced comparison.

The chain uses TRBV25-1 and TRBJ1-4; TRBD1 aligns across 7 bases. The material sequenced was blood. The TCR was taken from a man older than 75 in good health. CDR3 bases: TGTGCCAGCAGTGAAGGGGACAGTAATGAAAAACTGTTTTTT. The encoded protein is CASSEGDSNEKLFF.